These 29 T cell receptor beta chains share one sample of origin, sequenced in a study of OX40 agonist ivuxolimab in advanced cancers. TCRdb keeps only in-frame clones here, not all; method: immunoSEQ multiplex PCR. The sample gives more than 45,000 clones, more than 70% of which show up once; around 4.3% is in the top ten. Sequencing was performed on CD4+ or CD8+ T cells sorted from blood, taken in a trial of the OX40 agonist ivuxolimab. These receptors were taken from an adult with an advanced solid tumor such as melanoma, head and neck, liver or kidney cancer.

The chain carries TRBV10-3 and TRBJ1-1; the D gene is possibly TRBD1 (5 bases). V was pared by 3 bases and J by 0 bases, with 11 bases between. The CDR3 extends over 15 amino acids. Germline assignment: CDR1 ENHRY and CDR2 SYGVKD. In DNA, the CDR3 is TGTGCCATCAGTGATTCAGGGCAGCTGAACACTGAAGCTTTCTTT. It is translated as CAISDSGQLNTEAFF.

The J gene is TRBJ2-3, the V gene TRBV18; a weak D match, TRBD2 (6 bases). Trimming removed 6 bases from V and 0 bases from J, with 13 bases in between. The CDR3 runs to 15 residues. In germline, CDR1 is KGHSH, CDR2 LQKENI. CDR3 region: CASSLRLESTDTQYF. The CDR3 DNA follows: TGTGCCAGCTCCCTCCGACTAGAAAGCACAGATACGCAGTATTTT.

The J gene is TRBJ2-2, the V gene TRBV6-4, with D perhaps assigned TRBD1 or TRBD2 (5 bases each). Trimming took off 7 bases at V and 6 bases at J, with 12 bases between the two ends. Per germline, CDR1 MRHNA and CDR2 SNTAGT. The CDR3 loop spans 13 amino acids. CDR3: CASKQTGPGELFF. In DNA form, the CDR3 reads TGTGCCAGCAAACAAACGGGACCCGGGGAGCTGTTTTTT.

The chain couples TRBV19 to TRBJ2-6; D call uncertain. CDR1 and CDR2 (germline): LNHDA, SQIVND (reference sequence). Trimming cost V 5 bases and J 4 bases, with 0 bases left between them. The CDR3 sequence is 11 residues long. The CDR3 DNA sequence: TGTGCCAGTAGTGGGGCCAACGTCCTGACTTTC. Its protein is CASSGANVLTF. Full variable domain (outside the CDR3, taken from reference TRBV19 and TRBJ2-6): DGGITQSPKYLFRKEGQNVTLSCEQNLNHDAMYWYRQDPGQGLRLIYYSQIVNDFQKGDIAEGYSVSREKKESFPLTVTSAQKNPTAFYLCASSGANVLTFGAGSRLTVL.

This clone came up once. This rearrangement joins TRBV4-3 to TRBJ2-1; TRBD2 matches 13 bases. Germline lookup yields CDR1 LGHNA and CDR2 YSLEER. The CDR3 is made up of 16 amino acids. The V and J ends lost 6 bases and 6 bases, in that order; junction bases with no gene match: 8. In DNA, the CDR3 is TGCGCCAGCAGTCGGACTAGCGGGAGTTTTTTCAATGAGCAGTTCTTC. Its translation: CASSRTSGSFFNEQFF.

V usage is TRBV2 and J usage is TRBJ1-2; a weak D match, TRBD1 (6 bases). There are 18 residues in the CDR3. Per the germline V gene, CDR1 is SNHLY and CDR2 is FYNNEI. Trimming removed 2 bases from V and 2 bases from J, with 21 bases in between. DNA of the CDR3: TGTGCCAGCAGTGAACCTGGACAGCCGAGAGGCCCCAACTATGGCTACACCTTC. This translates into CASSEPGQPRGPNYGYTF.

The chain combines TRBV7-2 with TRBJ2-5, with 10 bases matching TRBD2. V lost 1 base and J lost 5; bases outside the gene matches: 7. This CDR3 has 16 residues. Per the germline V gene, CDR1 is SGHTA and CDR2 is FQGNSA. CDR3 DNA: TGTGCCAGCAGCTTAGACCTAGCGGGAGCCGGGGAGACCCAGTACTTC. Its protein is CASSLDLAGAGETQYF.

V gene TRBV6-4 combines with J gene TRBJ1-6, with no clear D. Trimming took off 4 bases at V and 0 bases at J, with 1 base between the two ends. This CDR3 has 13 residues. Germline assignment: CDR1 MRHNA and CDR2 SNTAGT. Written as DNA, the CDR3 is TGTGCCAGCAGTGCCTCCTATAATTCACCCCTCCACTTT. Amino acid sequence: CASSASYNSPLHF.

The chain has TRBV5-1 and TRBJ2-7; 12 positions agree with TRBD2. V shed 0 bases, J shed 2 bases, and the junction held 6 bases outside the gene matches. This CDR3 region has 17 residues. Looked up from germline, CDR1 is SGHRS and CDR2 is YFSETQ. CDR3 nucleotides: TGCGCCAGCAGCTTGGCTCCGCTAGCGGGAGGGACCTACGAGCAGTACTTC. Translation gives CASSLAPLAGGTYEQYF.

The chain couples TRBV5-6 to TRBJ2-7; 9 nucleotides agree with TRBD2. Trimming cost V 4 bases and J 7 bases; bases outside gene matches: 9. Germline V gene lookup returns CDR1 SGHDT and CDR2 YYEEEE. The CDR3 length is 14 residues. The CDR3 region is CASSRGLALGEQYF. The CDR3 DNA reads TGTGCCAGCAGCCGGGGACTAGCCTTAGGGGAGCAGTACTTC. The entire variable domain, with the rest obtained from reference TRBV5-6 and TRBJ2-7, is as follows: DAGVTQSPTHLIKTRGQQVTLRCSPKSGHDTVSWYQQALGQGPQFIFQYYEEEERQRGNFPDRFSGHQFPNYSSELNVNALLLGDSALYLCASSRGLALGEQYFGPGTRLTVT.

The V gene is TRBV7-2, the J gene TRBJ2-3, with D hard to call. V was cut by 1 base and J by 2 bases, with 10 bases left in between. Germline CDR1 and CDR2: SGHTA and FQGNSA. This CDR3 spans 15 amino acids. The CDR3 region is CASSLGTGYTDTQYF. CDR3 sequence (DNA): TGTGCCAGCAGCTTAGGGACCGGGTACACAGATACGCAGTATTTT.

V usage is TRBV7-9 and J usage is TRBJ2-3, with 11 bases fitting TRBD2. CDR1 is SEHNR and CDR2 is FQNEAQ in the germline V gene (reference sequence). The CDR3 is 18 residues long. The V segment lost 2 bases and the J segment 2 bases; nucleotides outside the gene matches: 9. CDR3 DNA sequence: TGTGCCAGCAGCTTATTTGCCCGACTAGCGGGATTCACAGATACGCAGTATTTT. Translating gives CASSLFARLAGFTDTQYF.

The genes are TRBV5-5 and TRBJ2-1, with a tentative D call TRBD2 (6 bases). Trimming cost V 0 bases and J 4 bases, with 14 bases left between them. From germline, CDR1 is SGHKS and CDR2 YYEKEE (reference sequence). This CDR3 spans 16 amino acids. CDR3 region: CASSLVRLALYNEQFF. In DNA form, the CDR3 reads TGTGCCAGCAGCTTGGTCCGCCTAGCGCTTTACAATGAGCAGTTCTTC.

This chain joins TRBV7-2 and TRBJ2-5; D unresolved. CDR1 is SGHTA, CDR2 FQGNSA, per germline. Trimming removed 1 base at V and 4 bases at J, with 10 bases between. CDR3 length: 14 amino acids. For the CDR3, the DNA is TGTGCCAGCAGCTTAGGGGGATTGAGAGAGACCCAGTACTTC. This encodes CASSLGGLRETQYF.

This clone was observed a single time. The chain combines TRBV19 with TRBJ2-7, with 7 bases identical to TRBD1. The trim removed 5 bases at V and 5 bases at J, leaving 3 bases unmatched. Germline V gene sequence: CDR1 LNHDA, CDR2 SQIVND (reference sequence). This CDR3 comprises 12 residues. CDR3 region: CASSVTGHEQYF. CDR3 DNA sequence: TGTGCCAGTAGTGTGACAGGGCACGAGCAGTACTTC.

V and J are TRBV19 and TRBJ1-2; D gene ambiguous. Trimming pared 3 bases from V and 0 bases from J, leaving 5 bases between. Germline CDR1 and CDR2: LNHDA and SQIVND (reference sequence). The CDR3 has 13 residues. The CDR3 DNA reads TGTGCCAGTAGTATCCAGGCTAACTATGGCTACACCTTC. Its protein product is CASSIQANYGYTF. The full variable domain, completed using reference TRBV19 and TRBJ1-2, is DGGITQSPKYLFRKEGQNVTLSCEQNLNHDAMYWYRQDPGQGLRLIYYSQIVNDFQKGDIAEGYSVSREKKESFPLTVTSAQKNPTAFYLCASSIQANYGYTFGSGTRLTVV.

The chain carries TRBV10-2 and TRBJ1-3; D unresolved. The CDR3 is made up of 15 amino acids. V was shortened by 4 bases and J by 0 bases, with 10 bases between the two germline ends. Looked up from germline, CDR1 is WSHSY and CDR2 is SAAADI. The CDR3 loop reads CASSVQGSSGNTIYF. DNA for the CDR3: TGCGCCAGCAGTGTTCAAGGTAGCTCTGGAAACACCATATATTTT.

The chain recombines TRBV6-1 with TRBJ2-7; D uncertain. The germline CDR1 and CDR2 sequences are MNHNS and SASEGT. This CDR3 spans 17 amino acids. Trimming removed 4 bases at V and 0 bases at J, with 19 bases between. CDR3: CASSVGLSGLNSYEQYF. The CDR3 nucleotides read TGTGCCAGCAGTGTGGGTCTATCCGGCTTAAACTCCTACGAGCAGTACTTC.

This rearrangement joins TRBV5-1 to TRBJ1-1, with TRBD1 matching 9 bases. This CDR3 has 17 amino acids. The V segment lost 3 bases and the J segment 0 bases; nucleotides outside the gene matches: 9. Looked up from germline, CDR1 is SGHRS and CDR2 is YFSETQ. For the CDR3, the DNA is TGCGCCAGCAGCTCTTCGGACAGGGGAGGTGTGAACACTGAAGCTTTCTTT. This gives the protein CASSSSDRGGVNTEAFF.

V is TRBV5-1 and J is TRBJ2-5, with D maybe TRBD1 (6 bases). Trimming took off 1 base at V and 5 bases at J, with 15 bases between the two ends. CDR3 length equals 15 residues. The germline V gene encodes CDR1 SGHRS and CDR2 YFSETQ. The CDR3 loop is CASSLPQGLGETQYF. Written as DNA, the CDR3 is TGCGCCAGCAGCTTGCCACAGGGTTTAGGGGAGACCCAGTACTTC. Looking up the rest from reference TRBV5-1 and TRBJ2-5 gives the full variable domain: KAGVTQTPRYLIKTRGQQVTLSCSPISGHRSVSWYQQTPGQGLQFLFEYFSETQRNKGNFPGRFSGRQFSNSRSEMNVSTLELGDSALYLCASSLPQGLGETQYFGPGTRLLVL.

The chain has TRBV7-9 and TRBJ2-1, with D perhaps TRBD2 (6 bases). CDR3 length equals 13 residues. The germline V and J ends were trimmed by 5 bases and 12 bases, with 17 bases remaining between them. From germline, CDR1 is SEHNR and CDR2 FQNEAQ (reference sequence). Written as DNA, the CDR3 is TGTGCCAGCAGCCGAACCGGGACTCCGGTGCAGTTCTTC. Translation: CASSRTGTPVQFF. The variable domain in full, with the rest retrieved from reference TRBV7-9 and TRBJ2-1, is DTGVSQNPRHKITKRGQNVTFRCDPISEHNRLYWYRQTLGQGPEFLTYFQNEAQLEKSRLLSDRFSAERPKGSFSTLEIQRTEQGDSAMYLCASSRTGTPVQFFGPGTRLTVL.

This chain links TRBV19 with TRBJ1-1; the match to TRBD1 covers 8 bases. Per the germline V gene, CDR1 is LNHDA and CDR2 is SQIVND (reference sequence). V dropped 6 bases and J dropped 0; count of bases not matched to a gene: 6. This CDR3 spans 15 amino acids. CDR3 bases: TGTGCCAGTAGGGGGACAGGTTCTGTGAACACTGAAGCTTTCTTT. Translating gives CASRGTGSVNTEAFF.

This chain links TRBV27 with TRBJ1-1, with TRBD1 matching over 10 bases. The CDR3 runs to 15 residues. Germline CDR1 is MNHEY and CDR2 is SMNVEV (reference sequence). Germline trimming cut 3 bases from V and 8 bases from J; bases unmatched to any gene: 9. CDR3: CASSFLGQGTSEAFF. The DNA of the CDR3 is TGTGCCAGCAGTTTCTTGGGACAGGGGACGTCGGAAGCTTTCTTT.

The rearrangement joins TRBV7-2 to TRBJ2-5; the match to TRBD2 covers 10 bases. Trimming at V came to 5 bases and at J to 11 bases, leaving 17 bases not matched to a gene. Germline CDR1 and CDR2: SGHTA and FQGNSA. The CDR3 runs to 16 residues. The DNA for the CDR3 is TGTGCCAGCAGCATAAGATCAGCGGGAGGGCCTGACGCGCAGTACTTC. It translates to CASSIRSAGGPDAQYF.

V is TRBV7-8 and J is TRBJ2-7; no clear D gene. Trimming stripped 5 bases from V and 6 bases from J, with 8 bases between. The germline V gene encodes CDR1 SGHVS and CDR2 FQNEAQ. This CDR3 contains 11 residues. In DNA, the CDR3 is TGTGCCAGCAGCGCGACCCCCGAGCAGTACTTC. Translation gives CASSATPEQYF.

This chain joins TRBV2 and TRBJ2-7, with 7 bases aligning to TRBD1. This CDR3 is 13 amino acids long. The germline gives CDR1 SNHLY, CDR2 FYNNEI. The V and J ends lost 5 bases and 7 bases, in that order; junction bases with no gene match: 8. DNA of the CDR3: TGTGCCAGCAGTTACGCGACAGGGCGTGAGCAGTACTTC. This codes for CASSYATGREQYF.

The chain employs TRBV28 and TRBJ2-2; D is undetermined. CDR1 is MDHEN and CDR2 is SYDVKM in the germline V gene. Between the trimmed V and J ends, which lost 6 bases and 0 bases, there was a span of 17 bases. The CDR3 has 17 residues. CDR3 DNA: TGTGCCAGCAGCCAAACTGCATGGACCGCGAACACCGGGGAGCTGTTTTTT. Translation: CASSQTAWTANTGELFF.

There are a few counts of this clone. This sequence joins TRBV27 and TRBJ2-7, with D perhaps TRBD2 (7 bases). V was cut by 6 bases and J by 4 bases, with 16 bases left in between. Germline lookup yields CDR1 MNHEY and CDR2 SMNVEV (reference sequence). The CDR3 has 14 residues. CDR3 in amino acids: CASRTGLGGYEQYF. CDR3 coding DNA: TGTGCCAGCAGGACAGGTCTGGGAGGGTACGAGCAGTACTTC.

The sample holds a few counts of this clone. Here the CDR3 DNA reads TGTGCCAGCCGGACAGGGGGGCCCCACGAGCAGTACTTC. Its protein is CASRTGGPHEQYF. J is TRBJ2-7 and V is TRBV6-5, with TRBD1 matching 10 bases. From germline, CDR1 is MNHEY and CDR2 SVGAGI. V lost 8 bases and J lost 5; bases outside the gene matches: 6. The CDR3 runs to 13 residues.